The rows below give T cell receptor beta chains drawn from one sample of a study of T cell repertoires in cytomegalovirus infection. No antigen has been identified for these receptors. TCRdb fed the reads into MiXCR, producing one record per CDR3 protein. The table includes approximately 500,000 distinct CDR3 sequences, more than 30% detected once. Sample: cultured PBMCs, taken from culture after CMV antigen stimulation. Receptor source: a human donor in good health (CMV status not recorded). Some clones in this sample may be carry-over from other donors' samples. The CDR3 runs from the conserved cysteine through the conserved F or W. The order of the fields is clone size, D gene, V gene, J gene, CDR3 DNA, CDR3 protein. D genes are given only for firm matches. Size is stated for part of the rows, as once, few or many counts, or as a class when the clone is expanded.

many	-	TRBV7-2	TRBJ2-4	TGTGCCAGCAGCTTAGAGACGTTAGCCAAAAACATTCAGTACTTC	CASSLETLAKNIQYF
-	-	TRBV12-3/TRBV12-4	TRBJ2-7	TGTGCCAGCACCCTATTAGGGGAAGAGCAGTACTTC	CASTLLGEEQYF
few	TRBD2	TRBV7-2	TRBJ2-1	TGTGCCAGCAGCTTAGCGAGGCTAGCGGGAGGGCCGAATGAGCAGTTCTTC	CASSLARLAGGPNEQFF
-	TRBD2	TRBV27	TRBJ2-1	TGTGCCAGCAGAGAAATGAGACTAGCGGGACGATACAATGAGCAGTTCTTC	CASREMRLAGRYNEQFF
few	-	TRBV24-1	TRBJ1-1	TGTGCCACCAGTGACAGCCGTTTGACTGAAGCTTTCTTT	CATSDSRLTEAFF
few	TRBD1	TRBV7-8	TRBJ2-2	TGTGCCAGCAGCTGGGACAGGGGTACCGGGGAGCTGTTTTTT	CASSWDRGTGELFF
-	-	TRBV3-1	TRBJ1-4	TGTGCCAGCAGCCAAGTATGGGGAGCTAATGAAAAACTGTTTTTT	CASSQVWGANEKLFF
-	-	TRBV19	TRBJ1-2	TGTGCCAGTAGTATTGGACAGCTCTATGGCTACACCTTC	CASSIGQLYGYTF
-	-	TRBV7-2	TRBJ1-6	TGTACCAGCAGCTTAGGTCTAGGGCAGGGGTCTGCGGCCCTCCACTTT	CTSSLGLGQGSAALHF
few	-	TRBV7-9	TRBJ1-1	TGTGCCAGCAGCTTAGCGACGGCAGAGAACACTGAAGCTTTCTTT	CASSLATAENTEAFF
-	-	TRBV24-1	TRBJ2-5	TGTGCCACCAGTGACCGTGTGGAGACCCAGTACTTC	CATSDRVETQYF
-	TRBD1	TRBV15	TRBJ2-1	TGTGCCACCAGCAGAGATCCCAGGACAGGGCTCAATGAGCAGTTCTTC	CATSRDPRTGLNEQFF
few	-	TRBV4-1	TRBJ1-1	TGCGCCAGCAGCCCTTTTGGCAGGAACACTGAAGCTTTCTTT	CASSPFGRNTEAFF
few	TRBD1	TRBV25-1	TRBJ2-7	TGTGCCAGCAGGGGACAGGGTGAGAGCGAGCAGTACTTC	CASRGQGESEQYF
-	-	TRBV6-6	TRBJ1-2	TGTGCCAGCAGTTACTCTTCACAGGGTGGCTACACCTTC	CASSYSSQGGYTF
-	-	TRBV27	TRBJ2-1	TGTGCCAGCAAAATGGACCTAACTTCCCCCCAGTTCTTC	CASKMDLTSPQFF